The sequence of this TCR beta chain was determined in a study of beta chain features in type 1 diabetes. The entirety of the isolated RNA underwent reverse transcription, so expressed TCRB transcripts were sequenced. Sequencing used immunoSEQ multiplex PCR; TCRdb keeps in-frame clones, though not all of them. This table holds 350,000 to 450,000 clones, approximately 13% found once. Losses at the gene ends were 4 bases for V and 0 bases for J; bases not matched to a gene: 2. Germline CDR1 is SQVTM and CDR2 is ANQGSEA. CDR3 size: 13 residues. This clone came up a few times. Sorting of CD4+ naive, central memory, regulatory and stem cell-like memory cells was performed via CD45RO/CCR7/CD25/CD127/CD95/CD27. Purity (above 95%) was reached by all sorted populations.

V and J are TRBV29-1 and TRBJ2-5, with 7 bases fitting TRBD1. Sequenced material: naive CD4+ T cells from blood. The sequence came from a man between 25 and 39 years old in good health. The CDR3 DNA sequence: TGCAGCGTTGCGGGACAGTACCAAGAGACCCAGTACTTC. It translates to CSVAGQYQETQYF. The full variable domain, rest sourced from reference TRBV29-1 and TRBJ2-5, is SAVISQKPSRDICQRGTSLTIQCQVDSQVTMMFWYRQQPGQSLTLIATANQGSEATYESGFVIDKFPISRPNLTFSTLTVSNMSPEDSSIYLCSVAGQYQETQYFGPGTRLLVL.